This TCR beta chain appears in the sequencing data of a study of T cells in Graves' hyperthyroidism and ophthalmopathy. Findings of the study overall: It was a median roughly six months before onset that the model predicted ophthalmopathy.

This clonotype has a count of ten or more. The antigen remains undetermined. Researchers took RNA transcripts and amplified the TCR beta CDR3 regions from them. Using the HTBI primer set, a first-round RT-PCR was run on the TCR CDR3. Via MiXCR, TCRdb re-called the multiplex PCR reads, giving one row per CDR3 protein. The repertoire holds 390,000 or so distinct CDR3 sequences, with approximately 14% as singletons. The ends were cut back, 2 bases at V and 0 bases at J, with 6 bases in the middle. The V gene's germline CDR1 is MNHNS and CDR2 SASEGT. This CDR3 region has 14 residues. The clonotype was recovered from a young man with Graves' ophthalmopathy. Material for sequencing was blood. This chain links TRBV6-1 with TRBJ2-3; no firm D call. The CDR3 protein is CASSEFASTDTQYF. Written as DNA, the CDR3 is TGTGCCAGCAGTGAATTTGCTAGCACAGATACGCAGTATTTT.